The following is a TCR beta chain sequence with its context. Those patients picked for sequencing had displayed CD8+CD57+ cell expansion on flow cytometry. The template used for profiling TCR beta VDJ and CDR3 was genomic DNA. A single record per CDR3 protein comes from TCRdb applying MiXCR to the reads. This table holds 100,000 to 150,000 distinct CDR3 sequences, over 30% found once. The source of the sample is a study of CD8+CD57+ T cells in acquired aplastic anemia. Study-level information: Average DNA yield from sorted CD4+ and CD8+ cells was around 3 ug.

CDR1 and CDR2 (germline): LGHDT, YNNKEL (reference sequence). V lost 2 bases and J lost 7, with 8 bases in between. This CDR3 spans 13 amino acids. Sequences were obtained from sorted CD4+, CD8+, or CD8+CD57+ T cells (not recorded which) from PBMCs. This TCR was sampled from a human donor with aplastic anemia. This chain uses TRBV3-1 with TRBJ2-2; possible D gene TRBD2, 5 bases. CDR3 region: CASSQYRGGELFF. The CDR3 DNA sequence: TGTGCCAGCAGCCAATACCGGGGCGGGGAGCTGTTTTTT.